This TCR beta chain appears in the sequencing data of a study of brain T cells in children with intractable seizures (dated by TCRdb to the early 2020s). Some background on the complete study: Resected brain tissue from about 48 pediatric epilepsy surgery cases was initially screened for immune gene transcripts with a NanoString immunology panel. Of the approximately 12 selected surgery cases, pre-surgery blood was also sequenced for eight, so four had brain tissue only.

About this clone itself: What this receptor recognizes is not known. No per-base quality is available; no much larger clone lies one base away.

Beyond this particular receptor, the publication reports: Because sequencing depth differed between pre- and post-surgery blood, the absence of clones from the pre-surgery sample may reflect undersampling. Viral specificity was inferred only from CDR3 sequence similarity, and patients' HCMV serostatus was unknown.

The immunoSEQ assay was used to generate TCR beta chain sequences from genomic DNA. On the study's bioinformatics: CDR3 sequences that did not begin with the conserved framework cysteine at position 104 were removed manually. Clonality was calculated as one minus the normalized Shannon's Diversity Index, with values ranging from 0 (maximal diversity) to 1 (oligoclonal). Chi-squared comparison-of-proportions tests assessed whether the same CDR3 differed in frequency between samples, such as brain versus blood. Public clonotypes were identified by searching immuneACCESS, and similarity to known antiviral clonotypes was assessed with the VDJdb browser. TCRdb provides this immuneACCESS table in a form limited to in-frame rearrangements. Some clones are lacking; in checked studies, under half of them reflect an unresolved V gene, and why the rest are absent is not known. The DNA gave D and trimming, while V, J and clone size come from that table. This sample comprises hundreds of thousands of clones, approximately 93% of them detected only once. 5% to 7% of the sample is in the top ten clones.

This specimen's time point label, interpreted: blood from clinic visit 5 months post-surgery; TSC patient then seizure free. The surgery cases that showed the highest brain T cell transcript signatures were chosen for TCR beta chain sequencing of brain tissue, and of blood when it was available. Before surgery, the patients had been given at least one anti-epileptic drug. The TCR-sequenced patients were children whose drug-resistant epilepsy was caused by tuberous sclerosis complex, focal cortical dysplasia, Rasmussen encephalitis or hemimegalencephaly. The Monarch genomic DNA purification kit was used to extract bulk genomic DNA from unsorted brain tissue and whole blood. For CDR1 and CDR2, the germline V gene (reference sequence) lists SEHNR and FQNEAQ. The germline V end is reduced by 4 bases and the J end by 6 bases; junction bases left unmatched: 2. The CDR3 runs 12 residues from the cysteine to the phenylalanine. Of all the DNA, just the CDR3 is kept, 36 bases in frame from base 1.

The source material was peripheral blood, sampled 5 to 6 months after surgery. The chain joins TRBV7-9 to TRBJ1-1; the junction holds 7 bases that match TRBD1. The receptor was isolated from a boy younger than two with tuberous sclerosis and intractable seizures. The CDR3 protein sequence reads: CASSWTGSEAFF. The nucleotides are TGTGCCAGCAGCTGGACAGGTTCTGAAGCTTTCTTT. Reference TRBV7-9 and TRBJ1-1 genes cover what lies past the CDR3, so the full variable domain is DTGVSQNPRHKITKRGQNVTFRCDPISEHNRLYWYRQTLGQGPEFLTYFQNEAQLEKSRLLSDRFSAERPKGSFSTLEIQRTEQGDSAMYLCASSWTGSEAFFGQGTRLTVV.